The clone carrying this TCR beta chain has more than one count but fewer than ten. Its specificity is unknown. This sample was taken from a study of cytotoxic CD8 clonotypes in ibrutinib-treated CLL. In the study overall: It was after a median about twelve months of treatment, range 6 to 36, that response samples were taken. Averaging across samples gave approximately 260,000 productive templates and roughly 88,000 productive rearrangements.

Profiling relied on immunoSEQ multiplex PCR, and the TCRdb table lists in-frame clones only, not all of them. The sample has around 150,000 clones; 81% are singletons. Trimming shortened V by 6 bases and J by 4 bases, and 14 bases separated the two germline ends. Germline V gene data show CDR1 as SGHTS and CDR2 as YDEGEE. The CDR3 is made up of 14 amino acids. Regarding the study as a whole: Clonality was elevated at ibrutinib response and had returned toward baseline at progression.

Material: PBMCs, obtained after 12 months of ibrutinib treatment. This chain links TRBV5-8 with TRBJ1-5; D ambiguous. The TCR originated in a human donor with chronic lymphocytic leukemia. CDR3 protein: CASTTPYTNQPQHF. For the CDR3, the DNA is TGTGCCAGCACCACCCCCTACACGAATCAGCCCCAGCATTTT.